One and the same sample provided the 8 T cell receptor beta chains below, sequenced in a study of shared clonotypes between healthy human individuals. Profiled with immunoSEQ multiplex PCR; TCRdb holds only in-frame clones, not every one. Of some 980,000 clones listed, roughly 72% are singletons. Material for sequencing was memory CD4+ T cells sorted from blood. Indicated subset: CD45RA-negative fraction. These receptor sequences come from a man between 18 and 35 years old in good health.

In the case of this clone: Compared with germline, one end of the junction differs, possibly owing to a read error. The genes are TRBV7-2 and TRBJ1-1; TRBD1 matches at 7 bases. CDR1 is SGHTA and CDR2 is FQGNSA in the germline V gene. CDR3 size: 15 residues. The CDR3 region is CASSLAGTVNAEAFF. In DNA form, the CDR3 reads TGTGCCAGCAGCTTAGCGGGGACAGTGAACGCTGAAGCTTTCTTT.

The chain has TRBV28 and TRBJ1-2; the D gene is possibly TRBD1 (5 bases). CDR1 is MDHEN, CDR2 SYDVKM, per germline. Trimming took 4 bases from V and 2 from J, leaving 11 bases between them. This CDR3 has 14 amino acids. The CDR3 DNA reads TGTGCCAGCAGTTCACCGGGACTGAACTATGGCTACACCTTC. Its translation is CASSSPGLNYGYTF.

The V call is TRBV4-1, the J call TRBJ1-5; D gene ambiguous. This CDR3 region has 16 residues. Germline loops: CDR1 MGHRA, CDR2 YSYEKL. V was cut by 3 bases and J by 2 bases, with 14 bases left in between. The CDR3 nucleotides read TGCGCCAGCAGCCAGGAGGGTAATAGGGGCAATCAGCCCCAGCATTTT. Protein product: CASSQEGNRGNQPQHF.

The chain has TRBV5-8 and TRBJ2-5, with a tentative D call TRBD1 (6 bases). V was cut by 3 bases and J by 5 bases, with 17 bases left in between. The CDR3 has 15 residues. Per germline, CDR1 SGHTS and CDR2 YDEGEE. DNA of the CDR3: TGTGCCAGCAGCTCAAACAGGGCCCCGGGGGAGACCCAGTACTTC. It encodes CASSSNRAPGETQYF.

This clone was counted a few times. V usage is TRBV7-6 and J usage is TRBJ2-7; perhaps TRBD2 as D (7 bases). The CDR3 contains 14 residues. The germline V and J ends were trimmed by 5 bases and 0 bases, with 11 bases remaining between them. Germline lookup yields CDR1 SGHVS and CDR2 FNYEAQ. The DNA for the CDR3 is TGTGCCAGCAGCGGCGGGGGCGGCTCCTACGAGCAGTACTTC. Its translation is CASSGGGGSYEQYF.

The chain uses TRBV5-6 and TRBJ2-7, with 9 bases aligning to TRBD2. V lost 0 bases and J lost 3; bases outside the gene matches: 4. Germline CDR1 is SGHDT and CDR2 is YYEEEE. This CDR3 spans 15 amino acids. CDR3 coding DNA: TGTGCCAGCAGCTTGGCCGATAGCGGGAGCTACGAGCAGTACTTC. Its translation: CASSLADSGSYEQYF.

This clone has at least ten counts. The gene calls are TRBV18 and TRBJ1-2, with a possible D match to TRBD1 (6 bases). CDR1 is KGHSH and CDR2 is LQKENI in the germline V gene. Trimming pared 2 bases from V and 7 bases from J, leaving 14 bases between. The CDR3 totals 14 residues. CDR3 bases: TGTGCCAGCTCACCAATACAGGGAGTGGGTGGCTACACCTTC. Amino acid sequence: CASSPIQGVGGYTF.

The V gene is TRBV5-1, the J gene TRBJ1-1; D not resolved. Trimming pared 2 bases from V and 5 bases from J, leaving 13 bases between. CDR1 is SGHRS and CDR2 is YFSETQ in the germline V gene. The CDR3 runs 14 residues. The CDR3 region is CASSFSIRGTEAFF. The DNA for the CDR3 is TGCGCCAGCAGCTTCTCCATCCGCGGGACTGAAGCTTTCTTT. The full variable domain, its missing parts supplied by reference TRBV5-1 and TRBJ1-1, is KAGVTQTPRYLIKTRGQQVTLSCSPISGHRSVSWYQQTPGQGLQFLFEYFSETQRNKGNFPGRFSGRQFSNSRSEMNVSTLELGDSALYLCASSFSIRGTEAFFGQGTRLTVV.